What follows are 20 T cell receptor beta chains derived from one specimen sequenced in a study of blood T cell repertoires in COVID-19. Produced via immunoSEQ multiplex PCR; TCRdb's table is partial and in-frame only. The sample lists roughly 160,000 clones, roughly 86% seen once, with about 2.5% in the top ten. Sequencing used peripheral blood. The receptor source for this set is a woman aged 80 or over with COVID-19, enrolled during active disease.

The rearrangement uses TRBV9 and TRBJ1-1; 11 bases map to TRBD1. CDR3 length: 17 amino acids. Germline lookup yields CDR1 SGDLS and CDR2 YYNGEE. The trim removed 2 bases at V and 0 bases at J, leaving 6 bases unmatched. As DNA, the CDR3 is TGTGCCAGCAGCGTTAGGGACAGGGGGTACATGAACACTGAAGCTTTCTTT. Its protein is CASSVRDRGYMNTEAFF.

V usage is TRBV28 and J usage is TRBJ2-1; the match to TRBD2 covers 11 bases. Germline V gene sequence: CDR1 MDHEN, CDR2 SYDVKM. The junction had 11 bases not matched to a gene; V was cut back by 6 bases and J by 1 base. The length of the CDR3 is 18 residues. The CDR3 reads CASRLLAGVLVSYNEQFF. DNA of the CDR3: TGTGCCAGCAGACTACTAGCGGGAGTTCTTGTATCCTACAATGAGCAGTTCTTC. Together with reference TRBV28 and TRBJ2-1, the CDR3 gives the full variable domain: DVKVTQSSRYLVKRTGEKVFLECVQDMDHENMFWYRQDPGLGLRLIYFSYDVKMKEKGDIPEGYSVSREKKERFSLILESASTNQTSMYLCASRLLAGVLVSYNEQFFGPGTRLTVL.

This chain connects TRBV7-6 to TRBJ1-3; D may be TRBD1 (5 bases). The germline CDR1 and CDR2 sequences are SGHVS and FNYEAQ. V was trimmed by 0 bases and J by 3 bases, leaving 12 bases between them. The length of the CDR3 is 16 residues. The CDR3 nucleotides are TGTGCCAGCAGCTTAGCCCCAGGGATGGTTGGAAACACCATATATTTT. Translating it yields CASSLAPGMVGNTIYF.

This chain links TRBV6-5 with TRBJ1-1; 8 bases match TRBD1. Germline lookup yields CDR1 MNHEY and CDR2 SVGAGI. V lost 0 bases to trimming and J lost 10 bases; unmatched junction nucleotides: 7. The CDR3 consists of 14 residues. For the CDR3, the DNA is TGTGCCAGCAGTTACTCCGGCAGGGGGCTGGGAGCTTTCTTT. Translated: CASSYSGRGLGAFF.

The rearrangement links TRBV27 to TRBJ1-5; D is perhaps TRBD1 (6 bases). The CDR3 has 15 amino acids. V lost 7 bases and J lost 6, with 19 bases in between. Germline assignment: CDR1 MNHEY and CDR2 SMNVEV (reference sequence). The CDR3 coding sequence is TGTGCCAGCAAACGTATACAGGGATTAGGTCAGCCCCAGCATTTT. It codes for CASKRIQGLGQPQHF.

The chain uses TRBV27 and TRBJ2-2, with 8 positions matching TRBD2. CDR1 and CDR2 (germline): MNHEY, SMNVEV (reference sequence). V shed 1 base and J 0 bases; nucleotides not matched to a gene: 7. The CDR3 totals 18 residues. The CDR3, as DNA: TGTGCCAGCAGTTTATACACTAGCGGCTCCGCGAACACCGGGGAGCTGTTTTTT. This codes for CASSLYTSGSANTGELFF.

The chain carries TRBV19 and TRBJ2-1; D is possibly TRBD2 (5 bases). Trimming cost V 0 bases and J 5 bases, with 14 bases left between them. The germline CDR1 and CDR2 sequences are LNHDA and SQIVND (reference sequence). The CDR3 sequence is 16 residues long. In nucleotides, the CDR3 is TGTGCCAGTAGTATAGATAATTGGGCGGGCAACAATGAGCAGTTCTTC. As protein: CASSIDNWAGNNEQFF.

CDR3 DNA: TGTGCCAGCAGCGCCACCCAGGGGCAGGGCTACACCTTC. This sequence encodes CASSATQGQGYTF. This sequence joins TRBV9 and TRBJ1-2; TRBD1 might be the D (6 bases). Trimming removed 3 bases at V and 8 bases at J, with 14 bases between. The CDR3 extends over 13 amino acids. Per germline, CDR1 SGDLS and CDR2 YYNGEE.

This chain links TRBV24-1 with TRBJ2-4, with D hard to call. CDR3 size: 13 residues. Germline CDR1 reads KGHDR; CDR2 reads SFDVKD. V lost 4 bases and J lost 6, with 9 bases in between. The CDR3 is CATSDSGSNIQYF. In nucleotides, the CDR3 is TGTGCCACCAGTGACTCAGGTTCAAACATTCAGTACTTC.

The chain has TRBV9 and TRBJ2-1; 14 nucleotides align to TRBD2. CDR3 size: 16 residues. Germline CDR1 is SGDLS and CDR2 is YYNGEE. The junction had 9 bases not matched to a gene; V was cut back by 3 bases and J by 10 bases. For the CDR3, the DNA is TGTGCCAGCAGCGCAAGGGGACTAGCGGGAGTTGGCGAGCAGTTCTTC. This codes for CASSARGLAGVGEQFF.

This clone was picked up one time. The genes are TRBV20-1 and TRBJ1-1; D is possibly TRBD1 (5 bases). The CDR3 is made up of 11 amino acids. Germline CDR1 reads DFQATT; CDR2 reads SNEGSKA (reference sequence). The V end was cut by 5 bases, the J end by 4 bases, with 8 bases between. CDR3 DNA: TGCAGTGCTGCGGACATCACTGAAGCTTTCTTT. This encodes CSAADITEAFF.

The V gene is TRBV28, the J gene TRBJ1-2; D perhaps matches TRBD1 (5 bases). The CDR3 consists of 16 residues. Per the germline V gene, CDR1 is MDHEN and CDR2 is SYDVKM. Trimming removed 4 bases at V and 2 bases at J, with 17 bases between. CDR3 amino acids: CASSSPPRQTNYGYTF. The CDR3 nucleotides are TGTGCCAGCAGTTCCCCTCCTAGACAGACGAACTATGGCTACACCTTC.

The chain couples TRBV30 to TRBJ2-4, with 11 bases identical to TRBD2. The CDR3 loop spans 12 amino acids. The ends lost 2 bases at V and 16 bases at J; junction bases unmatched: 7. CDR1 is GTSNPN, CDR2 SVGIG, per germline (reference sequence). The CDR3 DNA reads TGTGCCTGGAGTCCTACTAGCGGGAGTAGTTACTTC. Its translation is CAWSPTSGSSYF.

This clone was observed once. The V gene is TRBV5-1, the J gene TRBJ2-7, with D maybe TRBD2 (7 bases). The CDR3 spans 13 residues. The germline V gene has CDR1 SGHRS and CDR2 YFSETQ. V shed 5 bases and J shed 4 bases, with 13 bases lying between them. The DNA for the CDR3 is TGCGCCAGCAGGGGCGGGGGCGGTTACGAGCAGTACTTC. Its protein product is CASRGGGGYEQYF.

The chain employs TRBV7-2 and TRBJ1-1; 8 nucleotides match TRBD1. With 1 base clipped from V and 9 bases from J, the junction kept 7 bases outside the gene matches. In germline, CDR1 is SGHTA, CDR2 FQGNSA. The CDR3 loop spans 14 amino acids. CDR3 DNA sequence: TGTGCCAGCAGCTTAGGGACAGGGATTAGCAAAGCTTTCTTT. Residues: CASSLGTGISKAFF.

The chain carries TRBV19 and TRBJ2-3; perhaps TRBD1 as D (6 bases). Looked up from germline, CDR1 is LNHDA and CDR2 is SQIVND (reference sequence). Trimming shortened V by 3 bases and J by 3 bases, and 13 bases separated the two germline ends. CDR3 length: 15 residues. The CDR3 loop is CASSILGAITDTQYF. The CDR3 DNA reads TGTGCCAGTAGTATTTTGGGGGCTATTACAGATACGCAGTATTTT.

The chain employs TRBV6-2 or TRBV6-3 and TRBJ1-2, with D uncertain. Per germline, CDR1 MNHEY and CDR2 SVGEGT. V dropped 1 base and J dropped 8 bases, with 14 bases sitting between them. CDR3 length equals 14 residues. Here the CDR3 reads CASSYLASLRGYTF. In nucleotides, the CDR3 is TGTGCCAGCAGTTACTTAGCCTCTCTACGGGGCTACACCTTC.

This clone was observed a few times. The chain links TRBV5-1 to TRBJ1-1, with a weak D call TRBD1 (5 bases). The CDR3 is 14 residues long. Between the trimmed V and J ends, which lost 7 bases and 7 bases, there was a span of 20 bases. CDR1 and CDR2 from the germline V gene are SGHRS and YFSETQ. CDR3 bases: TGCGCCAGCTCTCCAAGTAGGGGTTTCGGTGAAGCTTTCTTT. As protein: CASSPSRGFGEAFF.

The chain uses TRBV2 and TRBJ2-1, with 7 bases that match TRBD2. Germline lookup yields CDR1 SNHLY and CDR2 FYNNEI. This CDR3 has 15 amino acids. The junction had 14 bases not matched to a gene; V was cut back by 6 bases and J by 9 bases. DNA of the CDR3: TGTGCCAGCAGAGCGGGGACCACGAGGGTGGGTGAGCAGTTCTTC. It codes for CASRAGTTRVGEQFF.

This clone was found once. The chain is built from TRBV5-6 and TRBJ1-3; 8 bases fit TRBD1. The CDR3 sequence is 13 residues long. The germline V gene has CDR1 SGHDT and CDR2 YYEEEE. Trimming removed 4 bases from V and 6 bases from J; junction bases left unmatched: 3. Here the CDR3 DNA reads TGTGCCAGCAGCCGGGACAGGTCAAACACCATATATTTT. Protein product: CASSRDRSNTIYF.